Listed here is a single TCR beta chain. The data were obtained in a study of shared clonotypes between healthy human individuals. The wider study: For every donor, three CD4 naive, three CD4 memory, two CD8 naive and one CD8 memory plates were used.

V was clipped by 1 base and J by 5 bases, with 11 bases between them. Germline V gives CDR1 MDHEN, CDR2 SYDVKM. The CDR3 extends over 14 amino acids. The table came from immunoSEQ multiplex PCR; TCRdb's copy has only in-frame clones and leaves some out. The top ten hold around 0.45% of the sample, which has some 1.5 million clones, roughly 98% seen once. All of the donors resided in Nashville, Tennessee, and each was a Caucasian adult. This clonotype originated in a man aged 30 to 45 in good health. The chain carries TRBV28 and TRBJ1-2; tentative D call: TRBD1 (5 bases). The sample consisted of naive CD4+ T cells sorted from blood. Described subset: CD45RA+ positively selected. Here the CDR3 DNA reads TGTGCCAGCAGTTTATTCACTGGGGGATATGGCTACACCTTC. Amino acids: CASSLFTGGYGYTF.